Reported below is one T cell receptor beta chain. This specimen comes from a study of sequential checkpoint blockade in melanoma. TCRdb's copy holds only in-frame clones and misses some; the assay was immunoSEQ multiplex PCR. The sample carries roughly 20,000 clones, roughly 66% recorded once. Treatment specified: randomized to nivolumab then ipilimumab (arm A) or the reverse (arm B). From thawed PBMCs, live CD3+CD8+ cells negative for CD19 and CD56 were sorted. The germline CDR1 and CDR2 sequences are SGDLS and YYNGEE. The CDR3 loop spans 14 amino acids. V gave up 0 bases and J gave up 6 bases, with 12 bases separating them.

This TCR derives from a human donor with melanoma. The sample consisted of CD8+ T cells sorted from blood (inferred from file names), taken from a patient given nivolumab and ipilimumab in sequence. The V call is TRBV9, the J call TRBJ1-1; possible D gene TRBD1, 6 bases. The CDR3 spells CASSVVSRGSEAFF. CDR3 bases: TGTGCCAGCAGCGTAGTTAGCAGGGGCTCTGAAGCTTTCTTT.